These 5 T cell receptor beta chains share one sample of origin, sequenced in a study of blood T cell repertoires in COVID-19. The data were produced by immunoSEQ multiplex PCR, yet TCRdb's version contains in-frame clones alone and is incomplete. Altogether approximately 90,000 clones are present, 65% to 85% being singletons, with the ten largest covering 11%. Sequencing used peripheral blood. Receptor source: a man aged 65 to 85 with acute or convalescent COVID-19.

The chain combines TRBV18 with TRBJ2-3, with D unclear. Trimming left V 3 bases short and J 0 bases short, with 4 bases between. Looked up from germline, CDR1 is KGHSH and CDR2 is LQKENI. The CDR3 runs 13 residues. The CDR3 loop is CASSPSSTDTQYF. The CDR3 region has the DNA TGTGCCAGCTCACCCTCTAGCACAGATACGCAGTATTTT.

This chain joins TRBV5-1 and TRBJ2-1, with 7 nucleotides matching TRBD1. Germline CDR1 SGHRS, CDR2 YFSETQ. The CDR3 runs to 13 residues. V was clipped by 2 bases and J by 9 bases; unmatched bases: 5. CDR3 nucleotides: TGCGCCAGCAGCTTTACAGGGGCTGCTGAGCAGTTCTTC. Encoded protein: CASSFTGAAEQFF. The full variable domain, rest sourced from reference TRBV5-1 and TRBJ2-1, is KAGVTQTPRYLIKTRGQQVTLSCSPISGHRSVSWYQQTPGQGLQFLFEYFSETQRNKGNFPGRFSGRQFSNSRSEMNVSTLELGDSALYLCASSFTGAAEQFFGPGTRLTVL.

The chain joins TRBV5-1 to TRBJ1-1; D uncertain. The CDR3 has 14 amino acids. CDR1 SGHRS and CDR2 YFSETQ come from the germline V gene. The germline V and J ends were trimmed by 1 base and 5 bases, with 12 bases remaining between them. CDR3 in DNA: TGCGCCAGCAGCTTGACCGGGCCGGGGACTGAAGCTTTCTTT. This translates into CASSLTGPGTEAFF. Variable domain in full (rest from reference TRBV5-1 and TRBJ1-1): KAGVTQTPRYLIKTRGQQVTLSCSPISGHRSVSWYQQTPGQGLQFLFEYFSETQRNKGNFPGRFSGRQFSNSRSEMNVSTLELGDSALYLCASSLTGPGTEAFFGQGTRLTVV.

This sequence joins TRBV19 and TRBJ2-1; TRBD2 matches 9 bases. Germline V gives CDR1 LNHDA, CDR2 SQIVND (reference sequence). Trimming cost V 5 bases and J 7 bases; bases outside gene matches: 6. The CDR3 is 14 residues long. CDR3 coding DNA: TGTGCCAGTAGTTCGGCTAGCGGGGAGAATGAGCAGTTCTTC. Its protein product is CASSSASGENEQFF. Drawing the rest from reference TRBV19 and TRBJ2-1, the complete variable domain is DGGITQSPKYLFRKEGQNVTLSCEQNLNHDAMYWYRQDPGQGLRLIYYSQIVNDFQKGDIAEGYSVSREKKESFPLTVTSAQKNPTAFYLCASSSASGENEQFFGPGTRLTVL.

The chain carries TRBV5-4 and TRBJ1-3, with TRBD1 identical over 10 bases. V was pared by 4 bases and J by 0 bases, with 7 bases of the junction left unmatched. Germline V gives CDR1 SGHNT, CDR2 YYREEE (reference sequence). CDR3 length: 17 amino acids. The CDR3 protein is CASSLPGTGASGNTIYF. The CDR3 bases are TGTGCCAGCAGCCTTCCGGGGACAGGGGCCTCTGGAAACACCATATATTTT.